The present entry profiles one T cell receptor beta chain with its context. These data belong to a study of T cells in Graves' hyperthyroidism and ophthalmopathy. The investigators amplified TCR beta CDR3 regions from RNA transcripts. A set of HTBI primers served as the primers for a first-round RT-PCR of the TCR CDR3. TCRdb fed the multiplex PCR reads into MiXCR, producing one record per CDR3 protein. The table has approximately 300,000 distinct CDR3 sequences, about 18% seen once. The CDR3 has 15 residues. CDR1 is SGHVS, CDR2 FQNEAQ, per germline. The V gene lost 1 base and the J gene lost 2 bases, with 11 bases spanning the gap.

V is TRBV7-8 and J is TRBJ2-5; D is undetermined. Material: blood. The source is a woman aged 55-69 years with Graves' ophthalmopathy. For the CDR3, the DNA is TGTGCCAGCAGCTTAGGGGTTGGGTGGCAAGAGACCCAGTACTTC. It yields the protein CASSLGVGWQETQYF.